This TCR beta chain was recorded in a study of sequential checkpoint blockade in melanoma. Treatment here: randomized to nivolumab then ipilimumab (arm A) or the reverse (arm B). Sequencing was performed with immunoSEQ multiplex PCR; in TCRdb, only in-frame clones are kept and a portion is missing. The table shows approximately 12,000 clones, with about 61% occurring only once. CDR3 length: 13 amino acids. The TCR comes from a human donor with melanoma. The source was CD8+ T cells sorted from blood (inferred from file names), collected from a patient given nivolumab and ipilimumab in sequence. The J gene is TRBJ2-7, the V gene TRBV21-1; the table gives TRBD1 as D, unverified against the DNA. TRBV21-1 has pseudogene status. CDR3 coding DNA: TGTGCCAGCAGTCCGACAGGGAGGTACGAGCAGTACTTC. This encodes CASSPTGRYEQYF.